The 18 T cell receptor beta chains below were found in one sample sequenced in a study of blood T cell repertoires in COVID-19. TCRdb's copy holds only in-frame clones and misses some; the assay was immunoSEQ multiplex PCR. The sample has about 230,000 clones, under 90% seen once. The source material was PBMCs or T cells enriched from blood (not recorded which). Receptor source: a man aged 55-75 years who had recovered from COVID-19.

This CDR3 reads CATSDGWGAPQHF. As DNA, the CDR3 is TGTGCCACCAGTGATGGTTGGGGCGCGCCCCAGCATTTT. The chain carries TRBV24-1 and TRBJ1-5, with D perhaps TRBD1 (5 bases). Trimming shortened V by 3 bases and J by 9 bases, and 11 bases separated the two germline ends. The CDR3 covers 13 residues. CDR1 KGHDR and CDR2 SFDVKD come from the germline V gene.

In DNA, the CDR3 is TGTGCCAGTAGTCCTGGGGCTCGGGTAAGCACTGAAGCTTTCTTT. Its protein is CASSPGARVSTEAFF. V and J are TRBV19 and TRBJ1-1; a possible D gene is TRBD1 (5 bases). The CDR3 is 15 amino acids. In germline, CDR1 is LNHDA, CDR2 SQIVND (reference sequence). V was cut by 5 bases and J by 4 bases, with 17 bases left in between.

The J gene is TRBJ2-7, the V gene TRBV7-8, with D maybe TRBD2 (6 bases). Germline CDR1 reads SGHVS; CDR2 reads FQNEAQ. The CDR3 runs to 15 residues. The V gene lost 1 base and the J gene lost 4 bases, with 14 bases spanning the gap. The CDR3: CASSLGRGGGYEQYF. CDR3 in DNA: TGTGCCAGCAGCTTAGGCCGGGGTGGGGGGTACGAGCAGTACTTC.

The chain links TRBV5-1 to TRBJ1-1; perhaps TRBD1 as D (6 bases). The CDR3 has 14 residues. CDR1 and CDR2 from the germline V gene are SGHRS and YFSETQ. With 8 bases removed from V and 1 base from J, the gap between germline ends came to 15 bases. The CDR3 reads CASQQTGWNTEAFF. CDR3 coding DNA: TGCGCCAGTCAGCAGACAGGCTGGAACACTGAAGCTTTCTTT.

Written as DNA, the CDR3 is TGTGCCAGCAGTGTACCGAGCTCTGGAAACACCATATATTTT. The encoded protein is CASSVPSSGNTIYF. This chain uses TRBV2 with TRBJ1-3; D remains ambiguous. V was shortened by 4 bases and J by 0 bases, with 7 bases between the two germline ends. The CDR3 runs 14 residues. Germline values: CDR1 SNHLY, CDR2 FYNNEI.

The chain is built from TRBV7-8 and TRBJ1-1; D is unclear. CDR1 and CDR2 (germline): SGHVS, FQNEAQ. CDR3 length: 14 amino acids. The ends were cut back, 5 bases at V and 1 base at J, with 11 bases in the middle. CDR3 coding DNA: TGTGCCAGCAGCATATTACGGGAGAACACTGAAGCTTTCTTT. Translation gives CASSILRENTEAFF.

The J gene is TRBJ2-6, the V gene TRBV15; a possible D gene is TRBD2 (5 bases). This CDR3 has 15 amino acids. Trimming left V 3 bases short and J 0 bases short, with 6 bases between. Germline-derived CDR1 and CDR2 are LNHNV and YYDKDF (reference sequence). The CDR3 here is CATSRRDSGANVLTF. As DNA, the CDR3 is TGTGCCACCAGCAGGAGGGACTCTGGGGCCAACGTCCTGACTTTC. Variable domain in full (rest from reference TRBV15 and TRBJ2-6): DAMVIQNPRYQVTQFGKPVTLSCSQTLNHNVMYWYQQKSSQAPKLLFHYYDKDFNNEADTPDNFQSRRPNTSFCFLDIRSPGLGDTAMYLCATSRRDSGANVLTFGAGSRLTVL.

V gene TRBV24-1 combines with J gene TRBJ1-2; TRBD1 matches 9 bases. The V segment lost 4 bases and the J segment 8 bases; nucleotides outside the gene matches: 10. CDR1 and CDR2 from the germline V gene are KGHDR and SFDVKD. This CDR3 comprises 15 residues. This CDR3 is CATSEAGTGRFGYTF. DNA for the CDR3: TGTGCCACCAGTGAGGCCGGGACAGGGCGGTTCGGCTACACCTTC.

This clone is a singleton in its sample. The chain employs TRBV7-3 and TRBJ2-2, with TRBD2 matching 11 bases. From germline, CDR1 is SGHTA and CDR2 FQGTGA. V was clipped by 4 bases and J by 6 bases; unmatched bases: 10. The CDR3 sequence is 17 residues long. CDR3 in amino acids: CASSSPSSGGKSGELFF. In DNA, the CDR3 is TGTGCCAGCAGCTCTCCTTCTAGCGGGGGGAAATCCGGGGAGCTGTTTTTT.

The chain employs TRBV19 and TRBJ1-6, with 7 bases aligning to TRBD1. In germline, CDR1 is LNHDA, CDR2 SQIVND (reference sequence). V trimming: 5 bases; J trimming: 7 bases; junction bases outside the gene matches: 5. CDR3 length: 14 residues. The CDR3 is CASSSGTANSPLHF. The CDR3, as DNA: TGTGCCAGTAGTTCCGGGACAGCCAATTCACCCCTCCACTTT.

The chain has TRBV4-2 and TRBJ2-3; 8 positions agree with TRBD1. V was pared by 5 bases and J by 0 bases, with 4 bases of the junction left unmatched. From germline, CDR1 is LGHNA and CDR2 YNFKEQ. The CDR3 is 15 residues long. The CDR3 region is CASSSTGASTDTQYF. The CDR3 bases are TGTGCCAGCAGCTCGACAGGGGCCAGCACAGATACGCAGTATTTT.

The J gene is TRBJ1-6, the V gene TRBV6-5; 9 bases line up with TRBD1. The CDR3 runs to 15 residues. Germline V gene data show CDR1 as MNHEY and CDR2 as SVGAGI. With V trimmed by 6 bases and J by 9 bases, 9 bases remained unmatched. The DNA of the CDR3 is TGTGCCAGCAGATTCGACAGGGGGGAGGTTTCACCCCTCCACTTT. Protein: CASRFDRGEVSPLHF.

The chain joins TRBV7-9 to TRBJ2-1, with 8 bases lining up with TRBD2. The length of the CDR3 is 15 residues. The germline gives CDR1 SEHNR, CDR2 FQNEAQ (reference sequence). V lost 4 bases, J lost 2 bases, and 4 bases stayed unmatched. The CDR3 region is CASSYRGGPYNEQFF. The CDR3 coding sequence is TGTGCCAGCAGCTACCGGGGGGGTCCCTACAATGAGCAGTTCTTC.

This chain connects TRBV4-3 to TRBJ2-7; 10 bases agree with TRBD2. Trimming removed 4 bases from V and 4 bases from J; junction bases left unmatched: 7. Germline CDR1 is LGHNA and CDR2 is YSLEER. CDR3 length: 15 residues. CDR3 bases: TGCGCCAGCAGCCGCCAGCGGGGGGGCCTTTACGAGCAGTACTTC. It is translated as CASSRQRGGLYEQYF.

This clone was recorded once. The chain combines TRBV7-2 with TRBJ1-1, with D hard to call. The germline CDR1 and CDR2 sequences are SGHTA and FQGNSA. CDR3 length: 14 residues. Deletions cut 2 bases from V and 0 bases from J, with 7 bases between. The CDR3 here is CASSLRGLNTEAFF. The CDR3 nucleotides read TGTGCCAGCAGCTTACGGGGATTGAACACTGAAGCTTTCTTT.

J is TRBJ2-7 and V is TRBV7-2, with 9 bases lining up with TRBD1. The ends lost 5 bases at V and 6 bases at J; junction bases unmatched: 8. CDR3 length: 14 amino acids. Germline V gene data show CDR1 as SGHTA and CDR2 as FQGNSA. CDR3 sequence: CASSPRDRAVEQYF. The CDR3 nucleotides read TGTGCCAGCAGCCCAAGGGACAGGGCTGTCGAGCAGTACTTC.

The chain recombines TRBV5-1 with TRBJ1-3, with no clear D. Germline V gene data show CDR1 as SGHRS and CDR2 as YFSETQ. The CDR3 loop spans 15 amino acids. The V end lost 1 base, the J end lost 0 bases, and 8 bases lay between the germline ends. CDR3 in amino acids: CASSLSQISGNTIYF. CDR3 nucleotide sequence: TGCGCCAGCAGCTTGTCACAGATCTCTGGAAACACCATATATTTT.

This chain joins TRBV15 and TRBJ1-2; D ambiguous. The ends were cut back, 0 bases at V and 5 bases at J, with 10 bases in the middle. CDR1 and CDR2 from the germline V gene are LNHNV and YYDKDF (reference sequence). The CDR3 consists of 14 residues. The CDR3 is CATSRDSGRYGYTF. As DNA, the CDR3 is TGTGCCACCAGCAGAGATTCGGGAAGATATGGCTACACCTTC.